This T cell receptor beta chain was found in a study of cytomegalovirus exposure and HLA in healthy donors. Findings of the study overall: Later on, an analysis found that several of the most significant clusters appeared to be linked to common viral pathogens, which included parvovirus B19. Roughly even sequencing depth across donors was the assumption behind the presence/absence analyses.

Donors were nominally healthy when sampled, though unrecorded immune exposures were likely. The study ran its PCR with 60 Vbeta and 13 Jbeta primers. Assay used: immunoSEQ multiplex PCR; TCRdb lists only in-frame clones, some missing. The sample lists under 150,000 clones, 78% occurring once. Germline lookup yields CDR1 LNHDA and CDR2 SQIVND (reference sequence). The CDR3 runs 14 residues. V shed 5 bases and J 2 bases; nucleotides not matched to a gene: 5. Remarks on this clone: Antigen unknown.

The rearrangement joins TRBV19 to TRBJ2-7, with 8 bases identical to TRBD1. This clonotype was obtained from a male donor in good health and CMV-seronegative. The material sequenced was PBMCs. Written as DNA, the CDR3 is TGTGCCAGTAGTTTACAGGGGGACACCTACGAGCAGTACTTC. Its translation is CASSLQGDTYEQYF. Filled out from reference TRBV19 and TRBJ2-7, the complete variable domain reads DGGITQSPKYLFRKEGQNVTLSCEQNLNHDAMYWYRQDPGQGLRLIYYSQIVNDFQKGDIAEGYSVSREKKESFPLTVTSAQKNPTAFYLCASSLQGDTYEQYFGPGTRLTVT.